Here is one TCR beta chain with its context. From RNA, the CDR3 regions of TCR beta chains were amplified and sequenced. RT-PCR in the first round used HTBI primers; a second-round multiplex PCR followed. Using its own MiXCR run on the multiplex PCR reads, TCRdb lists one record per CDR3 protein. Here the sample spans approximately 160,000 distinct CDR3 sequences, about two fifths being singletons. The length of the CDR3 is 15 residues. Germline CDR1 reads MNHNS; CDR2 reads SASEGT. V was clipped by 0 bases and J by 2 bases, with 11 bases between them. The data stem from a study of Graves' ophthalmopathy and Graves' hyperthyroidism.

Sequenced input: peripheral blood. The rearrangement joins TRBV6-1 to TRBJ2-7; D uncertain. This clonotype was obtained from a man aged 30-40 years with Graves' ophthalmopathy. The CDR3 DNA reads TGTGCCAGCAGTGAAGCGCTTCTAGACCCCTACGAGCAGTACTTC. Protein product: CASSEALLDPYEQYF.